This entry lists 21 T cell receptor beta chains sequenced from one sample in a study of graft-versus-host responses after intestinal transplantation. These receptors have no identified antigens. Method: immunoSEQ multiplex PCR; TCRdb's copy keeps in-frame clones and lacks some. Here the sample spans more than 90,000 clones, 90% to 95% being singletons. Here the sequenced sample was unstimulated CD4+ T cells sorted from spleen or lymph node cells, taken before transplant. Receptors originate from a human donor who was the organ donor for an intestinal transplant.

The chain employs TRBV28 and TRBJ1-2, with 9 positions matching TRBD1. The CDR3 consists of 14 residues. The germline gives CDR1 MDHEN, CDR2 SYDVKM. The J segment lost 8 bases and the V segment lost 3 bases, leaving 7 bases of the junction unmatched. The CDR3, as DNA: TGTGCCAGCAGTTTTCTGGACAGGGGTGAGGGCTACACCTTC. Amino acid sequence: CASSFLDRGEGYTF.

The chain couples TRBV19 to TRBJ1-5; TRBD1 agrees at 9 bases. This CDR3 contains 13 residues. Looked up from germline, CDR1 is LNHDA and CDR2 is SQIVND (reference sequence). Trimming at V came to 7 bases and at J to 10 bases, leaving 8 bases not matched to a gene. CDR3 residues: CASKGQGAEPQHF. DNA for the CDR3: TGTGCCAGTAAGGGACAGGGTGCCGAACCCCAGCATTTT.

This chain links TRBV10-1 with TRBJ2-3; no definite D call. The CDR3 sequence is 10 residues long. Germline-derived CDR1 and CDR2 are WNHNN and SYGVQD (reference sequence). The V and J ends lost 6 bases and 4 bases respectively, with 2 bases between them. The CDR3 region has the DNA TGCGCCAGCAGGCCAGATACGCAGTATTTT. Amino acids: CASRPDTQYF.

DNA of the CDR3: TGTGCCACGAGGGACAGCCCTGGGGCCCAGTACTTC. Its translation is CATRDSPGAQYF. The J gene is TRBJ2-5, the V gene TRBV28; 7 nucleotides align to TRBD1. The ends lost 10 bases at V and 9 bases at J; junction bases unmatched: 11. Germline V gene lookup returns CDR1 MDHEN and CDR2 SYDVKM. The CDR3 covers 12 residues.

The CDR3 here is CASSQYSGASNEKLFF. Here the CDR3 DNA reads TGCGCCAGCAGCCAATACTCAGGGGCTTCTAATGAAAAACTGTTTTTT. The chain links TRBV4-3 to TRBJ1-4, with a weak D call TRBD1 (6 bases). CDR3 size: 16 residues. Trimming took off 2 bases at V and 3 bases at J, with 13 bases between the two ends. In germline, CDR1 is LGHNA, CDR2 YSLEER.

The chain carries TRBV7-8 and TRBJ1-2, with 8 nucleotides matching TRBD1. Germline loops: CDR1 SGHVS, CDR2 FQNEAQ. With 5 bases clipped from V and 13 bases from J, the junction kept 9 bases outside the gene matches. This CDR3 is built from 12 residues. As DNA, the CDR3 is TGTGCCAGCAGCCCGCGGACAGGGACGGGCACCTTC. Its protein product is CASSPRTGTGTF.

V gene TRBV27 combines with J gene TRBJ1-4, with TRBD1 matching 8 bases. The CDR3 is made up of 12 amino acids. J lost 8 bases, V lost 8 bases, and 4 bases had no gene match. Germline CDR1 reads MNHEY; CDR2 reads SMNVEV (reference sequence). The CDR3 sequence is CASGTGDEKLFF. The CDR3 DNA reads as TGTGCCAGCGGGACAGGCGACGAAAAACTGTTTTTT.

CDR3 DNA: TGTGCCAGCTCCCCCCGGACAGGGGACCTCCAGGAGACCCAGTACTTC. Its translation: CASSPRTGDLQETQYF. The J gene is TRBJ2-5, the V gene TRBV28; TRBD1 matches at 9 bases. This CDR3 has 16 amino acids. Germline V gene lookup returns CDR1 MDHEN and CDR2 SYDVKM. V trimming: 8 bases; J trimming: 5 bases; junction bases outside the gene matches: 15.

V usage is TRBV7-6 and J usage is TRBJ2-7; 10 bases align to TRBD1. The CDR3 runs 17 residues. The V and J ends lost 5 bases and 6 bases, in that order; junction bases with no gene match: 16. Germline V gene data show CDR1 as SGHVS and CDR2 as FNYEAQ. CDR3 DNA: TGTGCCAGCAGCCCAAGAGCGCCGGGACAGGGGTCGTCCGAGCAGTACTTC. Amino acids: CASSPRAPGQGSSEQYF.

This clone came up once. V gene TRBV11-1 combines with J gene TRBJ2-3; D is perhaps TRBD1 or TRBD2 (5 bases each). CDR1 and CDR2 (germline): SGHAT, FQDESV (reference sequence). CDR3 length: 16 residues. V lost 5 bases and J 0 bases, leaving 15 bases between the germline ends. In DNA, the CDR3 is TGTGCCAGCAGCCCCGGGACGGATGCTAGCACAGATACGCAGTATTTT. It is translated as CASSPGTDASTDTQYF.

This clone was observed a single time. The rearrangement links TRBV6-5 to TRBJ1-1, with 7 bases that match TRBD1. The CDR3 is 14 residues long. Unmatched junction bases numbered 11, after V lost 7 bases and J lost 6 bases. CDR1 is MNHEY, CDR2 SVGAGI, per germline. This CDR3 is CASTPNRGGAEAFF. CDR3 nucleotides: TGTGCCAGCACCCCAAACAGGGGCGGCGCTGAAGCTTTCTTT.

The rearrangement uses TRBV6-5 and TRBJ1-2, with 7 bases lining up with TRBD1. In germline, CDR1 is MNHEY, CDR2 SVGAGI. CDR3 length: 13 amino acids. The trim removed 5 bases at V and 5 bases at J, leaving 5 bases unmatched. CDR3 in amino acids: CASSTRGGYGYTF. The DNA for the CDR3 is TGTGCCAGCAGTACCAGGGGGGGGTATGGCTACACCTTC.

This chain joins TRBV13 and TRBJ2-3; no firm D call. The CDR3 is made up of 13 amino acids. Trimming removed 5 bases at V and 3 bases at J, with 9 bases between. Germline-derived CDR1 and CDR2 are PRHDT and FYEKMQ (reference sequence). The CDR3 DNA reads as TGTGCCAGCAGCCCACGGCGTACAGATACGCAGTATTTT. Amino acids: CASSPRRTDTQYF. The full variable domain, rest sourced from reference TRBV13 and TRBJ2-3, is AAGVIQSPRHLIKEKRETATLKCYPIPRHDTVYWYQQGPGQDPQFLISFYEKMQSDKGSIPDRFSAQQFSDYHSELNMSSLELGDSALYFCASSPRRTDTQYFGPGTRLTVL.

V gene TRBV15 combines with J gene TRBJ2-7; possible D gene TRBD1, 5 bases. Germline-derived CDR1 and CDR2 are LNHNV and YYDKDF (reference sequence). The CDR3 sequence is 15 residues long. Trimming pared 0 bases from V and 0 bases from J, leaving 9 bases between. DNA of the CDR3: TGTGCCACCAGCAGAGATAGGGGCCTCTCCTACGAGCAGTACTTC. Translating gives CATSRDRGLSYEQYF.

The rearrangement uses TRBV6-1 and TRBJ2-7; 9 bases fit TRBD2. After removal of 6 bases from V and 4 bases from J, the junction contained 10 bases not matched to a gene. This CDR3 spans 15 amino acids. Germline V gives CDR1 MNHNS, CDR2 SASEGT. CDR3 protein: CASSRVAGVGYEQYF. For the CDR3, the DNA is TGTGCCAGCAGCCGCGTAGCGGGAGTAGGGTACGAGCAGTACTTC.

The CDR3, as DNA: TGCGCCAGCAGCTTGGCGCCGGCCGAGCAGTTCTTC. Translation gives CASSLAPAEQFF. The genes are TRBV5-1 and TRBJ2-1; D uncertain. Germline V lookup: CDR1 SGHRS, CDR2 YFSETQ. Trimming pared 0 bases from V and 10 bases from J, leaving 8 bases between. The CDR3 has 12 amino acids.

This chain joins TRBV30 and TRBJ2-7, with 7 bases fitting TRBD1. Per the germline V gene, CDR1 is GTSNPN and CDR2 is SVGIG (reference sequence). V lost 2 bases and J lost 2; bases outside the gene matches: 6. There are 14 residues in the CDR3. CDR3 nucleotides: TGTGCCTGGAGTCGAGGACAGGAACCCTACGAGCAGTACTTC. Translating it yields CAWSRGQEPYEQYF.

This chain joins TRBV9 and TRBJ2-2, with 15 bases that match TRBD2. Germline V gene sequence: CDR1 SGDLS, CDR2 YYNGEE. V trimming: 1 base; J trimming: 0 bases; junction bases outside the gene matches: 4. The CDR3 is 19 residues long. CDR3 region: CASSVYGTSGRTNTGELFF. In nucleotides, the CDR3 is TGTGCCAGCAGCGTATATGGGACTAGCGGGAGGACGAACACCGGGGAGCTGTTTTTT.

V is TRBV9 and J is TRBJ2-3; 10 nucleotides line up with TRBD1. CDR1 is SGDLS, CDR2 YYNGEE, per germline. The CDR3 covers 15 residues. Trimming removed 3 bases from V and 3 bases from J; junction bases left unmatched: 4. The CDR3 DNA reads as TGTGCCAGCAGCGACGGGGACAGGGGAACAGATACGCAGTATTTT. This codes for CASSDGDRGTDTQYF. The full variable domain, rest sourced from reference TRBV9 and TRBJ2-3, is DSGVTQTPKHLITATGQRVTLRCSPRSGDLSVYWYQQSLDQGLQFLIQYYNGEERAKGNILERFSAQQFPDLHSELNLSSLELGDSALYFCASSDGDRGTDTQYFGPGTRLTVL.

The chain couples TRBV18 to TRBJ2-6; D is possibly TRBD1 (6 bases). The CDR3 has 16 amino acids. The V gene lost 3 bases and the J gene lost 2 bases, with 11 bases spanning the gap. CDR1 and CDR2 from the germline V gene are KGHSH and LQKENI. CDR3 region: CASSPPGEAGANVLTF. The CDR3 DNA is TGTGCCAGCTCACCGCCAGGGGAAGCTGGGGCCAACGTCCTGACTTTC.

The J gene is TRBJ1-2, the V gene TRBV5-1; tentative D call: TRBD1 (5 bases). This CDR3 is built from 15 residues. Germline CDR1 reads SGHRS; CDR2 reads YFSETQ. V lost 4 bases, J lost 5 bases, and 18 bases lay in between. CDR3 sequence reads: CASSPTVGDLYGYTF. Here the CDR3 DNA reads TGCGCCAGCAGCCCTACCGTGGGGGATCTATATGGCTACACCTTC. Looking up the rest from reference TRBV5-1 and TRBJ1-2 gives the full variable domain: KAGVTQTPRYLIKTRGQQVTLSCSPISGHRSVSWYQQTPGQGLQFLFEYFSETQRNKGNFPGRFSGRQFSNSRSEMNVSTLELGDSALYLCASSPTVGDLYGYTFGSGTRLTVV.